This T cell receptor (beta chain) comes out of a study of blood T cell repertoires in COVID-19. Study information: Italy, Spain and the United States were the sources of the convalescent and acute COVID-19 samples. Sources were T cells, B-cell-depleted T cells, or PBMCs; the material itself was cDNA or gDNA.

The length of the CDR3 is 14 residues. Germline CDR1 and CDR2: SGHRS and YFSETQ. V lost 2 bases to trimming and J lost 2 bases, with 7 bases between them. Per the original methods: Reference gene primer amplification gave nucleated cell count estimates. Generated by immunoSEQ multiplex PCR, the TCRdb table keeps only in-frame clones and is missing some. Clonal size and the V and J genes are those of that table, whereas D and trimming came from the DNA. The sample comprises roughly 84,000 clones, approximately 81% of which are singletons, and around 15% rests with the top ten. The receptor's source is a woman over 75 with acute or convalescent COVID-19. The sequenced sample was peripheral blood. The V call is TRBV5-1, the J call TRBJ2-2; weak D call: TRBD1 (5 bases). CDR3 in DNA: TGCGCCAGCAGCTTAGACAGTAACACCGGGGAGCTGTTTTTT. As protein: CASSLDSNTGELFF.